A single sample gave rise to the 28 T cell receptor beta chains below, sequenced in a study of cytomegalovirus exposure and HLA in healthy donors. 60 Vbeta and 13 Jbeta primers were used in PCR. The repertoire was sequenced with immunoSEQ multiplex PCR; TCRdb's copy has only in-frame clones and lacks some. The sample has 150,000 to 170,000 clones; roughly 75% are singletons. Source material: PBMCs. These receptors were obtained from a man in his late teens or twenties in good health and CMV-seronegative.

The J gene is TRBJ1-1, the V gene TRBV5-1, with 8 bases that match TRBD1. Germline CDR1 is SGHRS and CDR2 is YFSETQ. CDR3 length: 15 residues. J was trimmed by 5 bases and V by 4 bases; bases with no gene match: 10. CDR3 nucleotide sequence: TGCGCCAGCAGCCATTGGACAGGGCGGAAAACTGAAGCTTTCTTT. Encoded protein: CASSHWTGRKTEAFF.

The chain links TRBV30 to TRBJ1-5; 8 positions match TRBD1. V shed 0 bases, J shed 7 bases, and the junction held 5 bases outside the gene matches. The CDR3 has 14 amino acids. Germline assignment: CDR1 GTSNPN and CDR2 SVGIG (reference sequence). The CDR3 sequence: CAWSVGQGWQPQHF. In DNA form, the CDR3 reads TGTGCCTGGAGTGTTGGACAGGGTTGGCAGCCCCAGCATTTT.

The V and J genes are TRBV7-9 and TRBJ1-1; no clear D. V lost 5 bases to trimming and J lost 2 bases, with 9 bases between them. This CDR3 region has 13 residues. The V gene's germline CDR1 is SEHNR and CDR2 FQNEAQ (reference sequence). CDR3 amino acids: CASSEKYNTEAFF. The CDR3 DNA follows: TGTGCCAGCAGCGAGAAGTACAACACTGAAGCTTTCTTT.

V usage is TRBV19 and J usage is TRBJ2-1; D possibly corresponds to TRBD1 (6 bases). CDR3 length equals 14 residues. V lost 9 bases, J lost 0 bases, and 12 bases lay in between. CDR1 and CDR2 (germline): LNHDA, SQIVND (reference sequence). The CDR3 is CASTGPNSYNEQFF. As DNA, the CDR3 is TGTGCCAGCACAGGGCCTAACTCCTACAATGAGCAGTTCTTC.

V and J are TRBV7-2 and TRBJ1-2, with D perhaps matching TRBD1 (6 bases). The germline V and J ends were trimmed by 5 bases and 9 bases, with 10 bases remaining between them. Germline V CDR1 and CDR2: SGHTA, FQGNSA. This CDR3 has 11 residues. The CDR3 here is CASSRGGSYTF. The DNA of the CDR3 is TGTGCCAGCAGCCGGGGGGGCAGCTACACCTTC. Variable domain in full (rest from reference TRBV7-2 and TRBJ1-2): GAGVSQSPSNKVTEKGKDVELRCDPISGHTALYWYRQSLGQGLEFLIYFQGNSAPDKSGLPSDRFSAERTGGSVSTLTIQRTQQEDSAVYLCASSRGGSYTFGSGTRLTVV.

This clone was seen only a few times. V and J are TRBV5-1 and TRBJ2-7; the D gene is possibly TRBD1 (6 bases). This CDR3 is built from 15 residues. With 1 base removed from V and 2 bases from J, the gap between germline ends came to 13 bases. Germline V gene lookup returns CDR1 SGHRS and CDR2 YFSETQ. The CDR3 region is CASSLWGRATYEQYF. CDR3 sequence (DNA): TGCGCCAGCAGCTTGTGGGGGCGCGCGACCTACGAGCAGTACTTC. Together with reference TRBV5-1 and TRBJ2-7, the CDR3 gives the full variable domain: KAGVTQTPRYLIKTRGQQVTLSCSPISGHRSVSWYQQTPGQGLQFLFEYFSETQRNKGNFPGRFSGRQFSNSRSEMNVSTLELGDSALYLCASSLWGRATYEQYFGPGTRLTVT.

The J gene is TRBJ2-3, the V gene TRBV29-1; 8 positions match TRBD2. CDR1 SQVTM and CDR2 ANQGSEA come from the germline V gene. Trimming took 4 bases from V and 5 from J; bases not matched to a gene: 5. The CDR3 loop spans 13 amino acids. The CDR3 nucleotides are TGCAGCGTTGCAGCGGGAGTCGGAGATACGCAGTATTTT. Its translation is CSVAAGVGDTQYF.

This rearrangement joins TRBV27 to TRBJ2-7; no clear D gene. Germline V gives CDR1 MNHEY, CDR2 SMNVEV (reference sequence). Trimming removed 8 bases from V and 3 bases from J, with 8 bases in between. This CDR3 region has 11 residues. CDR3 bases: TGTGCCAGCCGTCGGAGCTACGAGCAGTACTTC. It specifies CASRRSYEQYF.

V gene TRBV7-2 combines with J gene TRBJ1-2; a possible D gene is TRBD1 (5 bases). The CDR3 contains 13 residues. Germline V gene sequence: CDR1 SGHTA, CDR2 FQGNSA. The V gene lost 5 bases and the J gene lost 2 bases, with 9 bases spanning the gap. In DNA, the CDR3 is TGTGCCAGCAGCCCCCGACAGAACTATGGCTACACCTTC. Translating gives CASSPRQNYGYTF. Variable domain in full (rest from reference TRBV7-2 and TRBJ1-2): GAGVSQSPSNKVTEKGKDVELRCDPISGHTALYWYRQSLGQGLEFLIYFQGNSAPDKSGLPSDRFSAERTGGSVSTLTIQRTQQEDSAVYLCASSPRQNYGYTFGSGTRLTVV.

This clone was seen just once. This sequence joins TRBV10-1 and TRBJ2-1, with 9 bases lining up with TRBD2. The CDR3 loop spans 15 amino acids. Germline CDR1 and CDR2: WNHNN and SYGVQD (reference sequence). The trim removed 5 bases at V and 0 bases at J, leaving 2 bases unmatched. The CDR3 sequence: CASSTSGPSYNEQFF. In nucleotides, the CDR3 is TGCGCCAGCAGTACTAGCGGGCCCTCCTACAATGAGCAGTTCTTC.

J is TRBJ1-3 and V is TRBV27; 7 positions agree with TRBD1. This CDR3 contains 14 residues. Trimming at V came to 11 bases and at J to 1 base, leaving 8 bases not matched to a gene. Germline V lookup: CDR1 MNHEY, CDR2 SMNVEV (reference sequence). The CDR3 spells CAGRQGHSGNTIYF. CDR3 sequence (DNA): TGTGCCGGCCGACAGGGTCATTCTGGAAACACCATATATTTT.

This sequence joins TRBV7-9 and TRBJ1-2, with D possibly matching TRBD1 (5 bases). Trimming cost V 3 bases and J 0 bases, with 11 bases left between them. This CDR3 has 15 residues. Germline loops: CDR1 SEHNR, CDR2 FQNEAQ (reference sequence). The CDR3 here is CASSFGAAANYGYTF. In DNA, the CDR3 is TGTGCCAGCAGCTTTGGGGCGGCCGCTAACTATGGCTACACCTTC.

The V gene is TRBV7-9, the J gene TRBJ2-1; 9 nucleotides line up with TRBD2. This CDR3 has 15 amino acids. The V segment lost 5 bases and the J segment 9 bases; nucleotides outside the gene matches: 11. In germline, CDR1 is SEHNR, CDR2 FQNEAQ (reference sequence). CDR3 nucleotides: TGTGCCAGCAGCCACACGGCGACTAGCGGCCGTGAGCAGTTCTTC. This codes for CASSHTATSGREQFF. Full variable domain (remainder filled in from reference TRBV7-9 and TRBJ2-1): DTGVSQNPRHKITKRGQNVTFRCDPISEHNRLYWYRQTLGQGPEFLTYFQNEAQLEKSRLLSDRFSAERPKGSFSTLEIQRTEQGDSAMYLCASSHTATSGREQFFGPGTRLTVL.

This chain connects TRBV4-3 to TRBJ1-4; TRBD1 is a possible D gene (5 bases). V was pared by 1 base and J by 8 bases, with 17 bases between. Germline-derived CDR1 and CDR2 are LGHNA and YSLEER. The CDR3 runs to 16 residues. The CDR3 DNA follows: TGCGCCAGCAGCCAAGGGAATAGGGGAGCGGGGGAAAAACTGTTTTTT. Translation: CASSQGNRGAGEKLFF.

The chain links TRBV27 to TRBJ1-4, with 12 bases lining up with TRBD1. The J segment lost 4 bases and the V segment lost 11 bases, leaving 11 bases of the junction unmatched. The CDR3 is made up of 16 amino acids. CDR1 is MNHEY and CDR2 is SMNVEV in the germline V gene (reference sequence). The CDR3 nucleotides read TGTGCCGTACGGGACAGGGGGCCAGGGGATAATGAAAAACTGTTTTTT. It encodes CAVRDRGPGDNEKLFF.

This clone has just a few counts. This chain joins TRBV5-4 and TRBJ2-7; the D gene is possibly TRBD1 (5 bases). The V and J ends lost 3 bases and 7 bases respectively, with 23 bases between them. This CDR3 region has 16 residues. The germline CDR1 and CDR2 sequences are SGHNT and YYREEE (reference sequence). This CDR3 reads CASSSPEPGRMGEQYF. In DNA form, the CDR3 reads TGTGCCAGCAGCTCCCCCGAGCCAGGGCGAATGGGAGAGCAGTACTTC.

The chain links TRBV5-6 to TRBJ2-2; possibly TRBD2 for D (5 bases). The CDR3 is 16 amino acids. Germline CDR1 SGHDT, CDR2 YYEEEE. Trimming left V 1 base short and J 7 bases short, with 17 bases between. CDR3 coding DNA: TGTGCCAGCAGCTTGATGCTCCGGGAACACTTCGGGGAGCTGTTTTTT. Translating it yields CASSLMLREHFGELFF.

The CDR3 nucleotides read TGTGCCAGCAGTTTGAGGCTGACGAACACTGAAGCTTTCTTT. Encoded protein: CASSLRLTNTEAFF. This rearrangement joins TRBV28 to TRBJ1-1; D is undetermined. Germline V CDR1 and CDR2: MDHEN, SYDVKM. CDR3 length equals 14 residues. V shed 3 bases and J shed 1 base, with 9 bases lying between them.

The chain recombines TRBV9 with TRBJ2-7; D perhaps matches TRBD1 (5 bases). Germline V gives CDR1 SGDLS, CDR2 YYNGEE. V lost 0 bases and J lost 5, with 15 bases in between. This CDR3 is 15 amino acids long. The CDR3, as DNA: TGTGCCAGCAGCGTAGCGGACGCAGGGTTCAACGAGCAGTACTTC. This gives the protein CASSVADAGFNEQYF.

This CDR3 reads CASSLDRGSFYGYTF. Written as DNA, the CDR3 is TGTGCCAGCAGTCTTGACAGGGGATCTTTCTATGGCTACACCTTC. This chain joins TRBV7-2 and TRBJ1-2, with 8 bases fitting TRBD1. From germline, CDR1 is SGHTA and CDR2 FQGNSA. This CDR3 region has 15 residues. Trimming removed 6 bases from V and 4 bases from J; junction bases left unmatched: 10.

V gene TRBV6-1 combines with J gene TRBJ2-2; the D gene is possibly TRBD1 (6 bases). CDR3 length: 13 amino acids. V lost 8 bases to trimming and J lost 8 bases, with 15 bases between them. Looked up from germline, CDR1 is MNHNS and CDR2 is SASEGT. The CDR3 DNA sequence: TGTGCCAGCGGGGGCTCCACCTGGGGGGAGCTGTTTTTT. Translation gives CASGGSTWGELFF.

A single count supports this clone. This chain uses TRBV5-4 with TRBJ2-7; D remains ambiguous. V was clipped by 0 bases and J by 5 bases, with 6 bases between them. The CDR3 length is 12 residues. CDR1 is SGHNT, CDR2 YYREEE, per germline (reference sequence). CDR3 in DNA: TGTGCCAGCAGCTTGGACACCGACGAGCAGTACTTC. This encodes CASSLDTDEQYF.

In nucleotides, the CDR3 is TGTGCCAGCAGCTTGTTTCAGGACTGGAACTACTACGAGCAGTACTTC. Protein sequence: CASSLFQDWNYYEQYF. The chain uses TRBV5-4 and TRBJ2-5; D possibly corresponds to TRBD2 (5 bases). The DNA end lines up better with TRBJ2-7; the J call may be wrong. This CDR3 region has 16 residues. The germline V gene encodes CDR1 SGHNT and CDR2 YYREEE (reference sequence).

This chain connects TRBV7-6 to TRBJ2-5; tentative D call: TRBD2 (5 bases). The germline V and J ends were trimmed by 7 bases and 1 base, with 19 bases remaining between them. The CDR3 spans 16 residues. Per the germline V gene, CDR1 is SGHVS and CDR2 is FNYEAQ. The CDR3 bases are TGTGCCAGCACCCCAAGGAGGAGCTGGGGCCAAGAGACCCAGTACTTC. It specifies CASTPRRSWGQETQYF.

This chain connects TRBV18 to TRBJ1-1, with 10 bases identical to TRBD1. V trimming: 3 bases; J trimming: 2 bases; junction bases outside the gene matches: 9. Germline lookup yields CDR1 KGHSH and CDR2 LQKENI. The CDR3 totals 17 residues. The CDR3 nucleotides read TGTGCCAGCTCACCTTCGGAGGGGACAGGGGATAACACTGAAGCTTTCTTT. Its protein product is CASSPSEGTGDNTEAFF.

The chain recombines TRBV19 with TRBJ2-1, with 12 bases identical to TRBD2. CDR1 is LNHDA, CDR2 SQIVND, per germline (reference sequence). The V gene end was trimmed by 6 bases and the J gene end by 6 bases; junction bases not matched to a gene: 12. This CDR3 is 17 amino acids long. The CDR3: CASSPGWGTSGFNEQFF. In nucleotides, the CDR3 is TGTGCCAGTAGCCCCGGGTGGGGGACTAGCGGGTTCAATGAGCAGTTCTTC.

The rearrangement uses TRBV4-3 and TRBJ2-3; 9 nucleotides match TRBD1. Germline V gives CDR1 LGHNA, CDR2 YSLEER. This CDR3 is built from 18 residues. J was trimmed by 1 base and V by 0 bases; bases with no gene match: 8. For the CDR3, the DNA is TGCGCCAGCAGCCAAGAGGGAGGAGGGGACAGGGGCACAGATACGCAGTATTTT. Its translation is CASSQEGGGDRGTDTQYF.

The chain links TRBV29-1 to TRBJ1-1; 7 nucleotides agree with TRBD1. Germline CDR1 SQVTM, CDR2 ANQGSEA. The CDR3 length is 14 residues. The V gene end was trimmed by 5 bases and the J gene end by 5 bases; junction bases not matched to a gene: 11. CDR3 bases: TGCAGCGTTTCCTCGAGACAGGGTGAGACTGAAGCTTTCTTT. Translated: CSVSSRQGETEAFF.